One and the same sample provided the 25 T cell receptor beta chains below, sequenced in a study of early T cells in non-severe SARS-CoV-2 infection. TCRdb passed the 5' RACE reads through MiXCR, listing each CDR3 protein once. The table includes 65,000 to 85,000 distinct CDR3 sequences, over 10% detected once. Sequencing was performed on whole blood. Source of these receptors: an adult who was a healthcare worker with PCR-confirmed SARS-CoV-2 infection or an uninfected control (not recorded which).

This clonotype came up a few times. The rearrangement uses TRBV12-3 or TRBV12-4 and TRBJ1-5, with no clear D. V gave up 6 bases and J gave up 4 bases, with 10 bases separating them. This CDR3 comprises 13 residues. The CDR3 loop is CASSHDYNQPQHF. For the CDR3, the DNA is TGTGCCAGCAGCCATGATTATAATCAGCCCCAGCATTTT.

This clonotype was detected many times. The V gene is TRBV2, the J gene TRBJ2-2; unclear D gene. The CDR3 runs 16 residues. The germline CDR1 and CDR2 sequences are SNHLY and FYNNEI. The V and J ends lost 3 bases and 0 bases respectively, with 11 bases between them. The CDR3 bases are TGTGCCAGCAGTGATTTAGGACCGTCGAACACCGGGGAGCTGTTTTTT. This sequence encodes CASSDLGPSNTGELFF. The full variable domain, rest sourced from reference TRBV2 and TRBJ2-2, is EPEVTQTPSHQVTQMGQEVILRCVPISNHLYFYWYRQILGQKVEFLVSFYNNEISEKSEIFDDQFSVERPDGSNFTLKIRSTKLEDSAMYFCASSDLGPSNTGELFFGEGSRLTVL.

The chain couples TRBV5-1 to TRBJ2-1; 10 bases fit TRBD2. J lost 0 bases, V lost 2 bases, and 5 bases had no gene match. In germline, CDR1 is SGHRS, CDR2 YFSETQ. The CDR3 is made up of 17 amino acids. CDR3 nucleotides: TGCGCCAGCAGCTTTTCTAGCGGGGGTAGCTCCTACAATGAGCAGTTCTTC. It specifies CASSFSSGGSSYNEQFF.

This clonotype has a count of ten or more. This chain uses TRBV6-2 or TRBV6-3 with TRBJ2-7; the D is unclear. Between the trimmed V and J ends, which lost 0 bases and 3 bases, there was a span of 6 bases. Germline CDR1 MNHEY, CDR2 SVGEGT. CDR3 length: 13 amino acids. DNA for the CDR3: TGTGCCAGCAGTTACTCTCGGGTCTACGAGCAGTACTTC. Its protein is CASSYSRVYEQYF.

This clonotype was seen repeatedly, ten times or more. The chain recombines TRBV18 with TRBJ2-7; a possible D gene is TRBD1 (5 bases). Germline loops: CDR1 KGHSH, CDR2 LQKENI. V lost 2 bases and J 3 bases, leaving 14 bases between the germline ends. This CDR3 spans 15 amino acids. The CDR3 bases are TGTGCCAGCTCACCAACAAGGACACTCTTCTACGAGCAGTACTTC. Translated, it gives CASSPTRTLFYEQYF.

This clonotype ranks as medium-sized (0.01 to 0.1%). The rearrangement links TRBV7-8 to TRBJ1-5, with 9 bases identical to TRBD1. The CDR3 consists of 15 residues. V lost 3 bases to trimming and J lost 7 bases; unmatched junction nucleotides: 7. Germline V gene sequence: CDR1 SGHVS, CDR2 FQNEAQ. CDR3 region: CASSLNRGPSQPQHF. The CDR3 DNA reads TGTGCCAGCAGCTTGAACAGGGGGCCTAGCCAGCCCCAGCATTTT.

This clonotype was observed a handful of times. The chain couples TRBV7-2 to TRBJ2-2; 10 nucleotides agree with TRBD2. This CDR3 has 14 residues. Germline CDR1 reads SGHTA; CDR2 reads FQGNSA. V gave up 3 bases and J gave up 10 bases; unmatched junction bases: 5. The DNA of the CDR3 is TGTGCCAGCAGCTTCGGACTAGCGGTTAAGGAGCTGTTTTTT. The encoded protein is CASSFGLAVKELFF.

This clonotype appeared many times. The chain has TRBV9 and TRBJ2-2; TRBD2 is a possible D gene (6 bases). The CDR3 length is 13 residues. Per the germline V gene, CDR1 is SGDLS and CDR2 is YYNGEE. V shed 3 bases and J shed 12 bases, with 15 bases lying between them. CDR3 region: CASSAGGGEKLFF. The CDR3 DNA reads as TGTGCCAGCAGCGCCGGGGGTGGTGAGAAGCTGTTTTTT. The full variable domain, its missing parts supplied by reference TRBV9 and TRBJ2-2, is DSGVTQTPKHLITATGQRVTLRCSPRSGDLSVYWYQQSLDQGLQFLIQYYNGEERAKGNILERFSAQQFPDLHSELNLSSLELGDSALYFCASSAGGGEKLFFGEGSRLTVL.

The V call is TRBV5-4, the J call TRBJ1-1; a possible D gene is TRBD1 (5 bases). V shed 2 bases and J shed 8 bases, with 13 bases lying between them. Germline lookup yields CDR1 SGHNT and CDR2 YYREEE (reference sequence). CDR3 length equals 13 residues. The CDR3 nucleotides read TGTGCCAGCAGCTTAGCAGGGACTTTGGAAGCTTTCTTT. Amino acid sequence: CASSLAGTLEAFF.

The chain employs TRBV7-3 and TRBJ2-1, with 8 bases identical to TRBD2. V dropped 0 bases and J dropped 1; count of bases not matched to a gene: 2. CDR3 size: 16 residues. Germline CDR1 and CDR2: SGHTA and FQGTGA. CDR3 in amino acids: CASSLTGGRSYNEQFF. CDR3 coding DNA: TGTGCCAGCAGCTTAACGGGCGGGAGGTCCTACAATGAGCAGTTCTTC. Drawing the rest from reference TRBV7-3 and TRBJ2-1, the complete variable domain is GAGVSQTPSNKVTEKGKYVELRCDPISGHTALYWYRQSLGQGPEFLIYFQGTGAADDSGLPNDRFFAVRPEGSVSTLKIQRTERGDSAVYLCASSLTGGRSYNEQFFGPGTRLTVL.

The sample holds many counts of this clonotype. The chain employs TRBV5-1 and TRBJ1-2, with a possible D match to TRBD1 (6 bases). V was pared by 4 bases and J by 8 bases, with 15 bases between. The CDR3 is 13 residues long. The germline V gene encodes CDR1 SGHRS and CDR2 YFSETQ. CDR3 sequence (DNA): TGCGCCAGCAGCCAGGACAGTCTACGGGGCTACACCTTC. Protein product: CASSQDSLRGYTF. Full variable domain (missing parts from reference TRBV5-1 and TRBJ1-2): KAGVTQTPRYLIKTRGQQVTLSCSPISGHRSVSWYQQTPGQGLQFLFEYFSETQRNKGNFPGRFSGRQFSNSRSEMNVSTLELGDSALYLCASSQDSLRGYTFGSGTRLTVV.

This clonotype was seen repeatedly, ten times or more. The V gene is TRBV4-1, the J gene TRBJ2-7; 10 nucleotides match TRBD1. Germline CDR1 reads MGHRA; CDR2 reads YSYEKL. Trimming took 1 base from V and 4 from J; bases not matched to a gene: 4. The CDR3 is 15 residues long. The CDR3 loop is CASSQVGDRGYEQYF. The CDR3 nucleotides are TGCGCCAGCAGCCAAGTTGGGGACAGGGGTTACGAGCAGTACTTC.

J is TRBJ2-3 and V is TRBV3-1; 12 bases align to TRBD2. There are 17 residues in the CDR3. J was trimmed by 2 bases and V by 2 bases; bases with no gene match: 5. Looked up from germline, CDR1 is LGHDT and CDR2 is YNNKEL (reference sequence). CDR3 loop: CASSQNLAGGVTDTQYF. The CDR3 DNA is TGTGCCAGCAGCCAAAATCTAGCGGGAGGGGTCACAGATACGCAGTATTTT.

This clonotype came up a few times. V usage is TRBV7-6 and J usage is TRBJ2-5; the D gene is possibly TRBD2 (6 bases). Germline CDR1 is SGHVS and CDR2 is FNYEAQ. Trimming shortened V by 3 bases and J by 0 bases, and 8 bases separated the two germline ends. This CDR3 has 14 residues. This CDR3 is CASSFRDYQETQYF. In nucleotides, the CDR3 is TGTGCCAGCAGCTTCCGGGACTACCAAGAGACCCAGTACTTC.

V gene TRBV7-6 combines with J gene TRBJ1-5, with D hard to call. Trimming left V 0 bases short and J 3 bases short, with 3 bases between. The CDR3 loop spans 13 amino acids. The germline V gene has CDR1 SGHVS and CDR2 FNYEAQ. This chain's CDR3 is CASSLADNQPQHF. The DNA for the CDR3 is TGTGCCAGCAGCTTAGCGGACAATCAGCCCCAGCATTTT. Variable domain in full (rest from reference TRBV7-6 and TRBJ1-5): GAGVSQSPRYKVTKRGQDVALRCDPISGHVSLYWYRQALGQGPEFLTYFNYEAQQDKSGLPNDRFSAERPEGSISTLTIQRTEQRDSAMYRCASSLADNQPQHFGDGTRLSIL.

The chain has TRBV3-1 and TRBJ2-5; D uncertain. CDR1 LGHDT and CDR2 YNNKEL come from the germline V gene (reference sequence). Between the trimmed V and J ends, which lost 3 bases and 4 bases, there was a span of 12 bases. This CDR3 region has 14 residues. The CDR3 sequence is CASSQPGSVETQYF. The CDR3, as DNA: TGTGCCAGCAGCCAGCCAGGATCAGTAGAGACCCAGTACTTC.

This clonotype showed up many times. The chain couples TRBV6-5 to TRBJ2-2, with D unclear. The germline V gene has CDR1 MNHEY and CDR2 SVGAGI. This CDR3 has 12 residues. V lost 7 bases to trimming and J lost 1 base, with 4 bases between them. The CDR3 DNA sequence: TGTGCCAGCATAGGGAACACCGGGGAGCTGTTTTTT. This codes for CASIGNTGELFF.

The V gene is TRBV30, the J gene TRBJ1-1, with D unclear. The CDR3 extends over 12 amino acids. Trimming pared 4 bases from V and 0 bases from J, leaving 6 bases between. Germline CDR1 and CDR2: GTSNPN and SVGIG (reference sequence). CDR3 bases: TGTGCCTGGAAGCGACTGAACACTGAAGCTTTCTTT. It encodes CAWKRLNTEAFF. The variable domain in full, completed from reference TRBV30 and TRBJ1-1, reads SQTIHQWPATLVQPVGSPLSLECTVEGTSNPNLYWYRQAAGRGLQLLFYSVGIGQISSEVPQNLSASRPQDRQFILSSKKLLLSDSGFYLCAWKRLNTEAFFGQGTRLTVV.

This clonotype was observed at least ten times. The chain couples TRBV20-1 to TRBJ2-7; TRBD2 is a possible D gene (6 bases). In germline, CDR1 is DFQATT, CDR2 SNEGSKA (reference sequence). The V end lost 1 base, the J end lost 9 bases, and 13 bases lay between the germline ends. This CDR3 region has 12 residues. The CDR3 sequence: CSARGGGEVQYF. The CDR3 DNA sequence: TGCAGTGCTAGAGGGGGTGGGGAGGTGCAGTACTTC.

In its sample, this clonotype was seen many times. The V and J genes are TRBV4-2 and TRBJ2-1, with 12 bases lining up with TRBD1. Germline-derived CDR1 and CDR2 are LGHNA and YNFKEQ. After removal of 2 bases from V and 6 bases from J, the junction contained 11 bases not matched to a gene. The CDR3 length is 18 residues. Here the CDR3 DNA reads TGTGCCAGCAGCCAATCCGGGACAGGGGGCGGCGTGTTCAATGAGCAGTTCTTC. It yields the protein CASSQSGTGGGVFNEQFF.

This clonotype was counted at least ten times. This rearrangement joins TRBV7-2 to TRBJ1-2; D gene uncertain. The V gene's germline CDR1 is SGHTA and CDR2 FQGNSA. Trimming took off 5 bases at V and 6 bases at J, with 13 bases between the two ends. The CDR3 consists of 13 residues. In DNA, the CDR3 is TGTGCCAGCAGCCTGAAGAGAGTGGATGGCTACACCTTC. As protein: CASSLKRVDGYTF.

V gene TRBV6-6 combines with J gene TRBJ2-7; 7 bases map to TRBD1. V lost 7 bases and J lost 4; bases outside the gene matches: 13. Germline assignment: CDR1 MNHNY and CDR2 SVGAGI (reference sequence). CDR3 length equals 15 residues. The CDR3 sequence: CASNPRQGAGYEQYF. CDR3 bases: TGTGCCAGCAACCCAAGACAGGGAGCTGGGTACGAGCAGTACTTC.

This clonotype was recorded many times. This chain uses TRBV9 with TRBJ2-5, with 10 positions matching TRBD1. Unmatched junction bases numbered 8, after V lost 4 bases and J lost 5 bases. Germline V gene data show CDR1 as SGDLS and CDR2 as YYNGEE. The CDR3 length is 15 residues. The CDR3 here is CASSSRTGGYETQYF. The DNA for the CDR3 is TGTGCCAGCAGCTCGCGGACAGGGGGGTACGAGACCCAGTACTTC.

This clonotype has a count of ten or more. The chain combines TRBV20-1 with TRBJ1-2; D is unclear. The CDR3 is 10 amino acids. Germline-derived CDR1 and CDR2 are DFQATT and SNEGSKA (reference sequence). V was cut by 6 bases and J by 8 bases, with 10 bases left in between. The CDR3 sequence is CSAPSGGYTF. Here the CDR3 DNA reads TGCAGTGCCCCATCGGGGGGCTACACCTTC.

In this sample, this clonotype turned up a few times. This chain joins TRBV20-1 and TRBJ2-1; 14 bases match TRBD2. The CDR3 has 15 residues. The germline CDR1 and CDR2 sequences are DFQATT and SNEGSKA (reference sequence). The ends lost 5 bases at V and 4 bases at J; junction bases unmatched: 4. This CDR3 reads CSAGGTSGSYNEQFF. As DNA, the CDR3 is TGCAGTGCTGGGGGGACTAGCGGGAGTTACAATGAGCAGTTCTTC.